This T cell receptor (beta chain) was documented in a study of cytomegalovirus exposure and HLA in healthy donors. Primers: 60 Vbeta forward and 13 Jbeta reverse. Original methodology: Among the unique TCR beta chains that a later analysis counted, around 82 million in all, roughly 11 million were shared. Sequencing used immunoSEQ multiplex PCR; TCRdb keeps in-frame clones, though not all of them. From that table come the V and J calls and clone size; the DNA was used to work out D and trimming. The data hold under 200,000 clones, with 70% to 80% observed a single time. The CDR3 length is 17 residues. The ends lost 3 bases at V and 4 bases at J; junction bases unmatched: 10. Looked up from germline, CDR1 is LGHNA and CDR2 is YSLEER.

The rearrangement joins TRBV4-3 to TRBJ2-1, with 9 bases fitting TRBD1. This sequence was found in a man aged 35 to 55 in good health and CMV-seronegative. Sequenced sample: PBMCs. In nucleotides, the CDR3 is TGCGCCAGCAGCCAGGCCGGGACAGGGAATGGATACAATGAGCAGTTCTTC. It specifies CASSQAGTGNGYNEQFF.